One and the same sample provided the 19 T cell receptor beta chains below, sequenced in a study of blood T cell repertoires in COVID-19. The data were produced by immunoSEQ multiplex PCR, yet TCRdb's version contains in-frame clones alone and is incomplete. The sample carries tens of thousands of clones, approximately 90% recorded once. The sample consisted of peripheral blood. The receptors derive from a man aged 65 to 85 with acute or convalescent COVID-19.

V is TRBV7-2 and J is TRBJ1-2; D call uncertain. This CDR3 is 11 amino acids long. V lost 5 bases to trimming and J lost 9 bases, with 10 bases between them. CDR1 SGHTA and CDR2 FQGNSA come from the germline V gene. The CDR3 reads CASSLSNRYTF. CDR3 sequence (DNA): TGTGCCAGCAGCCTCTCTAACCGCTACACCTTC.

The chain employs TRBV7-2 and TRBJ1-5; D not certain. Germline CDR1 is SGHTA and CDR2 is FQGNSA. V lost 3 bases and J 7 bases, leaving 10 bases between the germline ends. The CDR3 covers 13 residues. The CDR3 region has the DNA TGTGCCAGCAGCTTTGCAGTAGCCCAGCCCCAGCATTTT. Translated: CASSFAVAQPQHF.

The chain joins TRBV30 to TRBJ1-5, with 10 bases matching TRBD1. The CDR3 is 15 amino acids. The germline gives CDR1 GTSNPN, CDR2 SVGIG (reference sequence). J gave up 4 bases and V 2 bases, and 5 bases lay outside the gene matches. CDR3: CAWSRPGQGNQPQHF. The CDR3 DNA reads TGTGCCTGGAGTCGACCGGGACAGGGGAATCAGCCCCAGCATTTT.

The rearrangement uses TRBV7-2 and TRBJ1-5, with D possibly matching TRBD1 (5 bases). CDR1 is SGHTA, CDR2 FQGNSA, per germline. V shed 3 bases and J shed 6 bases, with 9 bases lying between them. This CDR3 comprises 13 residues. CDR3 sequence reads: CASSFGRVQPQHF. DNA of the CDR3: TGTGCCAGCAGCTTTGGCAGGGTTCAGCCCCAGCATTTT.

This clone was counted a single time. The rearrangement uses TRBV13 and TRBJ2-3, with TRBD2 identical over 13 bases. This CDR3 contains 16 residues. The germline gives CDR1 PRHDT, CDR2 FYEKMQ (reference sequence). The ends lost 5 bases at V and 6 bases at J; junction bases unmatched: 8. DNA of the CDR3: TGTGCCAGCAGCGGGGGACTAGCGGGATCTCGCGATACGCAGTATTTT. Residues: CASSGGLAGSRDTQYF.

This rearrangement joins TRBV7-2 to TRBJ1-6, with 9 positions matching TRBD1. J was trimmed by 8 bases and V by 7 bases; bases with no gene match: 6. This CDR3 comprises 14 residues. Germline CDR1 and CDR2: SGHTA and FQGNSA. Here the CDR3 reads CASKIDRGDSPLHF. The CDR3 nucleotides read TGTGCCAGCAAGATTGACAGGGGGGATTCACCCCTCCACTTT.

The genes are TRBV21-1 and TRBJ1-5. TRBV21-1 is a documented pseudogene. This CDR3 has 13 amino acids. DNA for the CDR3: TGTGCCAGCAGTCGGTATAGCAATCAGCCCCAGCATTTT. Its translation is CASSRYSNQPQHF.

The J gene is TRBJ2-3, the V gene TRBV24-1, with 14 bases lining up with TRBD2. V gave up 1 base and J gave up 4 bases; unmatched junction bases: 6. The CDR3 runs to 18 residues. Germline CDR1 reads KGHDR; CDR2 reads SFDVKD. CDR3 DNA: TGTGCCACCAGTGATTTCACGGGACTAGCGGGAGTTCCAGATACGCAGTATTTT. This encodes CATSDFTGLAGVPDTQYF.

The chain joins TRBV7-2 to TRBJ1-6; 9 bases are a match to TRBD1. The CDR3 contains 16 residues. V was clipped by 4 bases and J by 4 bases; unmatched bases: 5. Germline loops: CDR1 SGHTA, CDR2 FQGNSA. Here the CDR3 DNA reads TGTGCCAGCAGCTCGGACAGGGGAGGGTATAATTCACCCCTCCACTTT. This encodes CASSSDRGGYNSPLHF.

The rearrangement joins TRBV5-4 to TRBJ2-1; D is unclear. The CDR3 has 15 amino acids. The germline gives CDR1 SGHNT, CDR2 YYREEE (reference sequence). Trimming pared 4 bases from V and 1 base from J, leaving 12 bases between. DNA of the CDR3: TGTGCCAGCAGCAGTCGGAGCCTATCCTACAATGAGCAGTTCTTC. It specifies CASSSRSLSYNEQFF.

The chain has TRBV21-1 and TRBJ2-7; the tabulated D call, TRBD2, remains unverified against the DNA. TRBV21-1 is noted as a pseudogene. The CDR3 spans 13 residues. The CDR3 spells CASSQGLNYEQYV. The CDR3 DNA follows: TGTGCCAGCAGCCAGGGACTGAACTACGAGCAGTACGTC.

CDR3 sequence: CASSRNKGSQGGTTDTQYF. The CDR3 DNA is TGCGCCAGCAGCCGGAATAAAGGGAGCCAGGGAGGCACCACAGATACGCAGTATTTT. The chain combines TRBV4-3 with TRBJ2-3; a possible D gene is TRBD2 (6 bases). CDR1 LGHNA and CDR2 YSLEER come from the germline V gene. The CDR3 covers 19 residues. Trimming cost V 4 bases and J 2 bases, with 25 bases left between them.

The CDR3, as DNA: TGTGCCAGCAGGGGGGCGGGTTCAGGGCAGCCCCAGCATTTT. Translation gives CASRGAGSGQPQHF. J is TRBJ1-5 and V is TRBV2; D is possibly TRBD1 (6 bases). Trimming left V 6 bases short and J 7 bases short, with 16 bases between. Germline values: CDR1 SNHLY, CDR2 FYNNEI. This CDR3 region has 14 residues.

The chain uses TRBV6-4 and TRBJ2-1, with a tentative D call TRBD2 (5 bases). Trimming took 0 bases from V and 0 from J, leaving 6 bases between them. This CDR3 has 15 amino acids. The germline V gene has CDR1 MRHNA and CDR2 SNTAGT. The CDR3 sequence: CASSDSSGSYNEQFF. The CDR3 nucleotides are TGTGCCAGCAGTGACTCGAGCGGCTCCTACAATGAGCAGTTCTTC.

V gene TRBV4-1 combines with J gene TRBJ2-1; D is undetermined. With 2 bases removed from V and 9 bases from J, the gap between germline ends came to 17 bases. The CDR3 loop spans 15 amino acids. Germline V gene data show CDR1 as MGHRA and CDR2 as YSYEKL. The CDR3 DNA reads as TGCGCCAGCAGCCAAATCCTAGTCCCACTGGGTGAGCAGTTCTTC. Amino acids: CASSQILVPLGEQFF.

The chain has TRBV19 and TRBJ2-7, with 7 positions matching TRBD1. J lost 2 bases, V lost 3 bases, and 13 bases had no gene match. This CDR3 is 17 amino acids long. Germline V gene sequence: CDR1 LNHDA, CDR2 SQIVND (reference sequence). Here the CDR3 reads CASSMREGAHKAYEQYF. The DNA for the CDR3 is TGTGCCAGTAGTATGCGAGAGGGGGCGCATAAGGCCTACGAGCAGTACTTC.

The chain joins TRBV5-1 to TRBJ1-4, with unresolved D. Trimming took off 3 bases at V and 8 bases at J, with 17 bases between the two ends. Germline assignment: CDR1 SGHRS and CDR2 YFSETQ. The CDR3 loop spans 15 amino acids. The CDR3 sequence: CASSWSQSPNEKLFF. CDR3 bases: TGCGCCAGCAGCTGGTCACAGAGCCCAAACGAAAAACTGTTTTTT. The variable domain in full, with the rest retrieved from reference TRBV5-1 and TRBJ1-4, is KAGVTQTPRYLIKTRGQQVTLSCSPISGHRSVSWYQQTPGQGLQFLFEYFSETQRNKGNFPGRFSGRQFSNSRSEMNVSTLELGDSALYLCASSWSQSPNEKLFFGSGTQLSVL.

The chain has TRBV7-9 and TRBJ1-1; D gene uncertain. In germline, CDR1 is SEHNR, CDR2 FQNEAQ (reference sequence). V dropped 5 bases and J dropped 0 bases, with 4 bases sitting between them. This CDR3 is built from 12 residues. The CDR3 here is CASSPLNTEAFF. The CDR3, as DNA: TGTGCCAGCAGCCCGTTGAACACTGAAGCTTTCTTT.

The V call is TRBV5-1, the J call TRBJ1-1; D gene unclear. Germline CDR1 reads SGHRS; CDR2 reads YFSETQ. Trimming took off 1 base at V and 6 bases at J, with 16 bases between the two ends. The CDR3 has 15 residues. The CDR3 reads CASSLLGEAGAEAFF. The DNA for the CDR3 is TGCGCCAGCAGCTTGCTCGGGGAAGCGGGTGCTGAAGCTTTCTTT.